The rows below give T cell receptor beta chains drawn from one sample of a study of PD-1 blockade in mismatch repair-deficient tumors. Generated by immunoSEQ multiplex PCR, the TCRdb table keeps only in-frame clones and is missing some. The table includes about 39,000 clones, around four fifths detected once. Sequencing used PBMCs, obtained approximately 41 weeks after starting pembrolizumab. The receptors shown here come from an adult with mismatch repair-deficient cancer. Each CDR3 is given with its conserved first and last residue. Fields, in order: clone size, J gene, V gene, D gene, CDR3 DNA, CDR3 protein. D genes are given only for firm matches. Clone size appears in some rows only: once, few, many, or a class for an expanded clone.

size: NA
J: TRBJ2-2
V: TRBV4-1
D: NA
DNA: TGCGCCAGCAGCCAAGACGCGGTCCCCGGGGAGCTGTTTTTT
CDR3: CASSQDAVPGELFF

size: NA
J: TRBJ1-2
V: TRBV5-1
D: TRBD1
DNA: TGCGCCAGCAGCTTGGGGACAGGGGCCGGCTACACCTTC
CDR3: CASSLGTGAGYTF

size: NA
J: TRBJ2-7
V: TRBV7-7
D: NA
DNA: TGTGCTAGCAGCTTATCTGGCGGGGCAGCAGAGCAGTACTTC
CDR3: CASSLSGGAAEQYF

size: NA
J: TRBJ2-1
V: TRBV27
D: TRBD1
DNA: TGTGCCAGCAGTTTCGACAGGGGTAGCAACAATGAGCAGTTCTTC
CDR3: CASSFDRGSNNEQFF

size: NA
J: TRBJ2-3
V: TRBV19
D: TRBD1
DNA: TGTGCCAGTAGTGCACTACAGGGGGTACAAGCAGATACGCAGTATTTT
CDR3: CASSALQGVQADTQYF

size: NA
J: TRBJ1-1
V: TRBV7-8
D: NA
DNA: TGTGCCAGCAGCTTAGTGGGGGGACCTGAAGCTTTCTTT
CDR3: CASSLVGGPEAFF

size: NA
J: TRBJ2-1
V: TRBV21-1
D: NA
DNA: TGTGCCAGCAGCAATAAGGCAGGGTACAATGAGCAGTTCTTC
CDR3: CASSNKAGYNEQFF

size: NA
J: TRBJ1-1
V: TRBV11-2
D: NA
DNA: TGTGCCAGCAGCTTAGAAAACAGTGGGAACACTGAAGCTTTCTTT
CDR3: CASSLENSGNTEAFF

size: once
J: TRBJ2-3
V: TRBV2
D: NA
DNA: TGTGCCAGCAGTGAATTAATCCGCACAGATACGCAGTATTTT
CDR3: CASSELIRTDTQYF

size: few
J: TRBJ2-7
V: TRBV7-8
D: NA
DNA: TGTGCCAGCAGCTTAGGGTCAGGGACCTACGAGCAGTACTTC
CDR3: CASSLGSGTYEQYF

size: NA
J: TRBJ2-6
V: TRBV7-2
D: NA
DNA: TGTGCCAGCAGCGGAGAATCGGGGTCTGGGGCCAACGTCCTGACTTTC
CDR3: CASSGESGSGANVLTF

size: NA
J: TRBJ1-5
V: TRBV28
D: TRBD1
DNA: TGTGCCAGCAGTCGGGACAGGGTTGGCCAGCCCCAGCATTTT
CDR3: CASSRDRVGQPQHF

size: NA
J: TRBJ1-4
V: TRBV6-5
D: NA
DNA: TGTGCCAGCAGTTACTTTAGCGGCCCGTCGGGAAAACTGTTTTTT
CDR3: CASSYFSGPSGKLFF

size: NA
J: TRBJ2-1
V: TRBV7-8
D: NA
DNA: TGTGCCAGCAGCTTAGGTGGGGAGAATGAGCAGTTCTTC
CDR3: CASSLGGENEQFF

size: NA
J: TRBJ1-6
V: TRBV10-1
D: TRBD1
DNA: TGCGCCAGCATAGGACAGGGAGAAAATTCACCCCTCCACTTT
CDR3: CASIGQGENSPLHF

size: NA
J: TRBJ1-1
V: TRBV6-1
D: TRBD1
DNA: TGTGCCAGCAGCAATCTACAGGGGGCGAACACTGAAGCTTTCTTT
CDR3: CASSNLQGANTEAFF

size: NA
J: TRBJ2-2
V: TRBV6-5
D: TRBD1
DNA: TGTGCCAGCAGTTCTGACAGGGGGCGGGGGGAGCTGTTTTTT
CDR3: CASSSDRGRGELFF

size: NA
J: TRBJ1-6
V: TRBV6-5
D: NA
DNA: TGTGCCAGCACCCAAACGAGGGCAGATAGCTCACCCCTCCACTTT
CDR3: CASTQTRADSSPLHF

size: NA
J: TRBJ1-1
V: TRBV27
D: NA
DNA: TGTGCCAGCAGTCCGAGGGTAAGGAACACTGAAGCTTTCTTT
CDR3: CASSPRVRNTEAFF

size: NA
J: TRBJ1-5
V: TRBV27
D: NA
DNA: TGTGCCAGCAGTTTATCCGGTGGTATTTCAAATCAGCCCCAGCATTTT
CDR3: CASSLSGGISNQPQHF

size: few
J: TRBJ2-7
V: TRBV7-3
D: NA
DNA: TGTGCCAGCAGCCTGACAGTAGGCAGGGGATCCTACGAGCAGTACTTC
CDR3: CASSLTVGRGSYEQYF

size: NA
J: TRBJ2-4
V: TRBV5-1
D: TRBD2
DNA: TGCGCCAGCAGCCTCCTGGGACTAGCGGGAGACGGGTGGAACATTCAGTACTTC
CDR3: CASSLLGLAGDGWNIQYF

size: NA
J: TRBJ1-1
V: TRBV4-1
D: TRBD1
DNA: TGCGCCAGCAGCCATAGAGCAGGGGGCCTGAACACTGAAGCTTTCTTT
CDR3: CASSHRAGGLNTEAFF

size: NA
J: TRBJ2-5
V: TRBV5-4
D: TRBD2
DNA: TGTGCCAGCAGCTCGAAACCGGGACTAGCGGGCAAAGAGACCCAGTACTTC
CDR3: CASSSKPGLAGKETQYF

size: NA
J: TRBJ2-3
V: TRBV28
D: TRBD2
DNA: TGTGCCAGCAGTCCTATTCCCCGGACTAGCGGGAGCACAGATACGCAGTATTTT
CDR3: CASSPIPRTSGSTDTQYF

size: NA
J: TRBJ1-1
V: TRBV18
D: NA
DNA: TGTGCCAGCTCACCCGTCGACAGCATGAACACTGAAGCTTTCTTT
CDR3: CASSPVDSMNTEAFF

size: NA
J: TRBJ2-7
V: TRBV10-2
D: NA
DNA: TGCGCCAGCAGGGCTGGACTAAACCCTCTATCCACCTACGAGCAGTACTTC
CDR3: CASRAGLNPLSTYEQYF

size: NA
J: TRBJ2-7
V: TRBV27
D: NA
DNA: TGTGCCAGCAGCCAGGGGGGCGAATACGAGCAGTACTTC
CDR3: CASSQGGEYEQYF

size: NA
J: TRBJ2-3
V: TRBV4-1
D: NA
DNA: TGCGCCAGCAGACGGGACTGGAGAACAGATACGCAGTATTTT
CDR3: CASRRDWRTDTQYF

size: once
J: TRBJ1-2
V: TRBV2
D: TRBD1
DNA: TGTGCCAGCAGTGCCGAACAGGGGGCGATCGGCTACACCTTC
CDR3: CASSAEQGAIGYTF

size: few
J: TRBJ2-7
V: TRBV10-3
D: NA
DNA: TGTGCCATCAGTGATTACGGGACTTTGAGCTCCTACGAGCAGTACTTC
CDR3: CAISDYGTLSSYEQYF

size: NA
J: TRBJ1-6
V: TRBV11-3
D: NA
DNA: TGTGCCAGCAGCGATGGACAGTTCTCACCCCTCCACTTT
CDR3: CASSDGQFSPLHF

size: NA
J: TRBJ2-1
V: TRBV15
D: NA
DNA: TGTGCCACCAGCAGCCCGGGAAGAGTTGTTGAGCAGTTCTTC
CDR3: CATSSPGRVVEQFF

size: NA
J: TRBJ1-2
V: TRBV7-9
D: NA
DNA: TGTGCCAGCAGCTTAGATCTGCGGAGCTATGGCTACACCTTC
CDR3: CASSLDLRSYGYTF

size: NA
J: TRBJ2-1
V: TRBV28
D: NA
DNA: TGTGCCAGCCCGCCGGGTGGGAGTCCCTACAATGAGCAGTTCTTC
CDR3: CASPPGGSPYNEQFF

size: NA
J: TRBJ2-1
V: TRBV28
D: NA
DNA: TGTGCCAGCAGTTTCAACCTCAGGGGCAATGAGCAGTTCTTC
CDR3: CASSFNLRGNEQFF

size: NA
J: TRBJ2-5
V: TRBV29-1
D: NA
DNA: TGCAGCGCCAGCGACGAGACCCAGTACTTC
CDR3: CSASDETQYF

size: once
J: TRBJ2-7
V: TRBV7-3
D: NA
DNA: TGTGCCAGCAGCCCACAGCCAGGGGAAACCTACGAGCAGTACTTC
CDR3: CASSPQPGETYEQYF

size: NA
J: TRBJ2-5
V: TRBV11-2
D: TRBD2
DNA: TGTGCCAGCAGCCTCCGTGTGTGGACTAGCGGGAGAGAGACCCAGTACTTC
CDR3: CASSLRVWTSGRETQYF

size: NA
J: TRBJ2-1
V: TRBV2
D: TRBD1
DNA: TGTGCCAGCAATTCAGGCAGGGGGCTAAACAATGAGCAGTTCTTC
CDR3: CASNSGRGLNNEQFF

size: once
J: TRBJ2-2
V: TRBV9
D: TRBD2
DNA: TGTGCCAGCAGCCCGAGACTTCGCGGGGGAGGGGAGCTGTTTTTT
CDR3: CASSPRLRGGGELFF

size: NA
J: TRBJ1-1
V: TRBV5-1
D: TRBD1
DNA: TGCGCCAGCAGCGCCCGGGACAGGGGGCTGTCGAACACTGAAGCTTTCTTT
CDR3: CASSARDRGLSNTEAFF